This entry describes one TCR beta chain. Its target is not known. The sample is drawn from a study of high-grade serous ovarian cancer treatment subgroups. Looking at the study overall: Mean per sample: about 14,000 reads, around 7,100 unique TCR beta rearrangements.

Germline V CDR1 and CDR2: SEHNR, FQNEAQ (reference sequence). V shed 2 bases and J shed 3 bases, with 2 bases lying between them. This CDR3 is built from 12 residues. Whole-study results and caveats: Same-patient tumor repertoires overlapped at about 0.11 to 0.85; different patients barely overlapped. The analyses considered CDR3 and ignored CDR1 and CDR2. Spatial context was lost because tumors were sequenced in bulk.

Profiled with immunoSEQ multiplex PCR; TCRdb holds only in-frame clones, not every one. The sample records about 30,000 clones, about 86% being singletons. Tumor samples were taken before definitive surgery or chemotherapy. The origin of this receptor is a human donor with high-grade serous ovarian cancer. The sequencing sample was made of tumor tissue. The chain joins TRBV7-9 to TRBJ1-5; no clear D. The CDR3 reads CASSLNNQPQHF. The CDR3 DNA sequence: TGTGCCAGCAGCTTAAACAATCAGCCCCAGCATTTT. The complete variable domain, with remaining parts taken from reference TRBV7-9 and TRBJ1-5, reads DTGVSQNPRHKITKRGQNVTFRCDPISEHNRLYWYRQTLGQGPEFLTYFQNEAQLEKSRLLSDRFSAERPKGSFSTLEIQRTEQGDSAMYLCASSLNNQPQHFGDGTRLSIL.